The present TCR beta chain was sequenced within a study of blood T cells in healthy people across ages. General study findings and limits: TCR beta diversity per million T cells fell roughly linearly with age. CMV status of donors was not determined, possibly confounding expanded clonotype changes.

Germline V gene data show CDR1 as MNHEY and CDR2 as SVGEGT. The trim removed 5 bases at V and 5 bases at J, leaving 8 bases unmatched. The CDR3 loop spans 15 amino acids. Concerning this clonotype itself: The target antigen is unknown.

With a J-beta primer mix and a sample-barcoded 5' primer, a second PCR ran roughly 6 to 11 cycles. A tag from a template-switch adaptor with 12 random nucleotides marked each cDNA molecule. In TCRdb, the 5' RACE reads were re-called with MiXCR into one record per CDR3 protein. The repertoire holds approximately 1.5 million distinct CDR3 sequences, with roughly two fifths as singletons. V usage is TRBV6-2 or TRBV6-3 and J usage is TRBJ2-1, with TRBD2 identical over 8 bases. This receptor was taken from a woman in her late teens or twenties in good health. The sequenced sample was blood. CDR3 protein: CASSPAGGINNEQFF. The CDR3 DNA reads as TGTGCCAGCAGTCCGGCGGGGGGAATCAACAATGAGCAGTTCTTC.